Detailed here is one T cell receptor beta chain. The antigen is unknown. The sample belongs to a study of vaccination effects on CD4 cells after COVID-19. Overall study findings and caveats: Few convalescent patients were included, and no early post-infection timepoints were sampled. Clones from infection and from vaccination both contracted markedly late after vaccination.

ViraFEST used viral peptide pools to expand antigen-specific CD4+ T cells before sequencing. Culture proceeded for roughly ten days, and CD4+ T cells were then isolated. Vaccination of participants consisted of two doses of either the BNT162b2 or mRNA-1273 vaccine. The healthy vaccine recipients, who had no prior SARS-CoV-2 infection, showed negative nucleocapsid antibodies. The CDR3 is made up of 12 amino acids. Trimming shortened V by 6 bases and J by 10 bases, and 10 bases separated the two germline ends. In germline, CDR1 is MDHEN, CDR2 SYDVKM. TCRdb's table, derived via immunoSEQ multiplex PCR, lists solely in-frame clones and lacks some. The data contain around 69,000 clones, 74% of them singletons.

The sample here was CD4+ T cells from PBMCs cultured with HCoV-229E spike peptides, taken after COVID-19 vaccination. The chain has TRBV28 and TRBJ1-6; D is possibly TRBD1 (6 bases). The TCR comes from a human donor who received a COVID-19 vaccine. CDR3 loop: CASSSGVSPLHF. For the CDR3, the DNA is TGTGCCAGCAGCTCAGGGGTGTCACCCCTCCACTTT.